This TCR beta chain is from a study of shared clonotypes between healthy human individuals. This CDR3 is built from 12 residues. Germline trimming cut 1 base from V and 6 bases from J; bases unmatched to any gene: 2. Germline lookup yields CDR1 GTSNPN and CDR2 SVGIG (reference sequence). Partitioning of CD4+ cells yielded a CD45RA+ naive subset and a CD45RA-negative memory subset. Authors' methods: Junction-only immunoSEQ sequences carried no quality scores, so filtering differed. Measured with immunoSEQ multiplex PCR; TCRdb has only the in-frame clones, and not every one. That table gives V, J and clone size, and the DNA gave D and trimming. The profile shows some 1 million clones, approximately 72% of them singletons. Regarding this clone: No antigen is known for it.

Regarding the study as a whole: The study's rarefaction showed incomplete sorted-subset sequencing despite large depth. Naive CD4 clonotypes were shared across several donors at roughly 4.6%.

The sequencing sample was made of memory CD4+ T cells sorted from blood. Subset described: CD45RA-negative fraction. The TCR comes from a man aged 18 to 35 in good health. The chain links TRBV30 to TRBJ2-5; 7 positions agree with TRBD1. As DNA, the CDR3 is TGTGCCTGGAGTGGACAGGGCCAGACCCAGTACTTC. Amino acids: CAWSGQGQTQYF.